The clone carrying this T cell receptor (beta chain) has just one count. Its antigen is still unknown. Looked up from germline, CDR1 is SGHTA and CDR2 is FQGTGA. The CDR3 has 11 residues. Trimming took off 2 bases at V and 7 bases at J, with 3 bases between the two ends. Sequenced by immunoSEQ multiplex PCR; TCRdb stores in-frame clones only, minus some. This table has 9,500 to 15,000 clones, over 90% appearing once. The data stem from a study of graft-versus-host responses after intestinal transplantation. Study results and caveats: Early post-transplant HvG declines were associated with peak circulating GvH clone levels.

This TCR was sampled from a human patient who received an intestinal transplant, so some T cells may come from the graft donor. Sequenced material: PBMCs, taken about 110 days after intestinal transplant. The V gene is TRBV7-3, the J gene TRBJ2-1; D not resolved. CDR3 DNA sequence: TGTGCCAGCAGCTTAGGTAATGAGCAGTTCTTC. Translating it yields CASSLGNEQFF.